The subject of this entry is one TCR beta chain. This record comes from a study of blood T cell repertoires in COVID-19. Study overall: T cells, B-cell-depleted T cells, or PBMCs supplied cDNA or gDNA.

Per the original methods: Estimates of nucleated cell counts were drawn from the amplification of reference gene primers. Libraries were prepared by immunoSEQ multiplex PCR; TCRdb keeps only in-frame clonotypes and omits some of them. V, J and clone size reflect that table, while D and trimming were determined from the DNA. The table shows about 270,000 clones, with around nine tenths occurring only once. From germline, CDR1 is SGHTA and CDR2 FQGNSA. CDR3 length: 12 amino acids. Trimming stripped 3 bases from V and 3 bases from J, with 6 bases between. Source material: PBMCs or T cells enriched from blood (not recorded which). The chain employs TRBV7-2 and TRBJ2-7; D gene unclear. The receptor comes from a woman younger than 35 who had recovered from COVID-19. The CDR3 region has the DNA TGTGCCAGCAGCTTGGCGGTCTACGAGCAGTACTTC. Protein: CASSLAVYEQYF.